This T cell receptor (beta chain) was sequenced for a study of cytomegalovirus exposure and HLA in healthy donors. Notes on the study in general: The study recorded 160 or so TCR beta chains that were cytomegalovirus-associated. Later, an analysis found that TCR clusters from the first cohort tended to co-occur in the 120 validation repertoires.

Sequenced by immunoSEQ multiplex PCR; TCRdb stores in-frame clones only, minus some. The sample comprises 120,000 or so clones, about 96% of which are singletons, and about 1.7% rests with the top ten. Comments on this clone: Its antigen is still unknown.

Germline V gene sequence: CDR1 MNHEY, CDR2 SVGAGI. The CDR3 sequence is 14 residues long. V dropped 4 bases and J dropped 4 bases, with 10 bases sitting between them. Input material: PBMCs. The receptor comes from a man aged 18 to 29 in good health and CMV-seronegative. The chain recombines TRBV6-5 with TRBJ1-4, with D possibly being TRBD1 (6 bases). The CDR3 sequence is CASSFLQGNEKLFF. DNA of the CDR3: TGTGCCAGCAGTTTCCTACAGGGTAATGAAAAACTGTTTTTT.